This TCR beta chain was sequenced for a study of blood T cell repertoires in COVID-19 (dated by TCRdb to the early 2020s). About the investigation overall: The collaborator samples originated in the United States, Italy and Spain and spanned the acute and convalescent phases of COVID-19. The prospective study material was composed of cDNA or gDNA derived from T cells, B-cell-depleted T cells, or PBMCs. The samples were drawn from the first 160 participants of the ongoing ImmuneRACE study and from 1,254 subjects provided by 6 global collaborators. Sample metadata almost always included a de-identified subject ID, COVID-19 status, age in years and sex. The repertoires were released in a freely available public database intended as a resource for research on the immune response to SARS-CoV-2. Subjects who had been exposed to COVID-19, were actively infected with it, or had recovered from it provided the deeply sampled blood TCRbeta repertoires that made up the dataset. HLA class I and class II types, where available, came from metadata supplied by the sample provider rather than from assay-based typing. Findings and caveats that apply to the study as a whole: The quantity of clinical and demographic metadata differed by source and by participant and was supplied without curation.

Enrolling through a virtual design, the prospective study's participants ranged in age from roughly 18 to 100 years and lived across about two dozen United States geographic areas. In the prospective study, participants were assigned to cohorts based on the clinical history participants reported in a screening survey and a study questionnaire. Exposed participants were defined as having been in contact with someone with a PCR-confirmed or clinician-diagnosed COVID-19 case within 2 weeks of study entry. In the prospective study, whole blood, serum and a nasopharyngeal or oropharyngeal swab were collected from each participant by mobile phlebotomists. Prospective study participants could optionally give additional blood draws and questionnaires over an approximately 2-month period. Blood samples from the prospective study were shipped frozen or at room temperature prior to DNA extraction. TCRbeta CDR3 regions were amplified from genomic DNA by means of the immunoSEQ Assay, a bias-controlled multiplex PCR. Per the authors' processing: The number of nucleated cells in each sample was estimated from the amplification of reference gene primers within the assay. To quantify the absolute abundance of each unique TCRbeta CDR3 rearrangement, sequence reads were collapsed and filtered. For each sample, productive Simpson clonality was calculated as the square root of Simpson's diversity index over productive rearrangements. TCRdb took this table from immuneACCESS and kept in-frame rearrangements with V and J called. Such tables lack part of the clones; where checked against another copy, unresolved V genes explain under half of the gap, and the rest is unexplained. V and J calls and clone size are copied from that table; D and trimming were computed from the DNA. The sample table contains around 190,000 clones; only one count was recorded for roughly 84% of them. Together, the top ten hold about 3.3% of the sample.

This clone occurred a few times. It lacks a known antigen. No per-base quality is available; no much larger clone lies one base away. V was cut back by 4 bases and J by 0 bases, leaving a gap of 6 bases between them. Reading the germline V gene gives CDR1 SQVTM and CDR2 ANQGSEA. The CDR3 spans 12 residues, from the cysteine through the phenylalanine. The DNA shown is the 36-base CDR3, in frame from base 1. The sequencing input was PBMCs or T cells enriched from blood (not recorded which). Recombination connected TRBV29-1 to TRBJ1-2; tentative D gene TRBD1, with 6 bases matching. This clonotype was obtained from a woman aged 25 to 39 who had been exposed to COVID-19. The nucleotide sequence is TGCAGCGTTGGGGACACTAACTATGGCTACACCTTC. It specifies CSVGDTNYGYTF.